The rows below give T cell receptor beta chains drawn from one sample of a study of blood T cells in healthy people across ages. MiXCR, applied by TCRdb to the 5' RACE reads, yields one record per CDR3 protein. The data hold 850,000 to 1,300,000 distinct CDR3 sequences, with 35% to 50% observed a single time. The sequenced sample was blood. The receptors originated from a woman in her fifties or sixties in good health. Each CDR3 is given with its conserved first and last residue. D genes are given only for firm matches. Only some rows state a clone size, as once, few, many or a class for expanded clones.

V	size	J	D	DNA	CDR3
TRBV12-3/TRBV12-4	few	TRBJ2-5	TRBD2	TGTGCCAGCAGTTTAGGGGAGCGGGGGTACCAAGAGACCCAGTACTTC	CASSLGERGYQETQYF
TRBV7-6	-	TRBJ1-6	-	TGTGCCAGCAGCCCTGGGGTAACAGGAGGGAATTCACCCCTCCACTTT	CASSPGVTGGNSPLHF
TRBV5-1	-	TRBJ2-7	TRBD2	TGCGCAAGCAGCGCACTCGTGGCTAGCGGGAACGAGCAGTACTTC	CASSALVASGNEQYF
TRBV20-1	few	TRBJ2-7	TRBD2	TGCAGTGCCCCCCAGCTAGCGGTCTCCTACGAGCAGTACTTC	CSAPQLAVSYEQYF
TRBV25-1	few	TRBJ2-7	-	TGTGCCAGCAGTGAATCAGGGAGAAAGGACGAGCAGTACTTC	CASSESGRKDEQYF
TRBV29-1	-	TRBJ2-7	TRBD2	TGCAGCGTTGCTAGCGGACCATCCTACGAGCAGTACTTC	CSVASGPSYEQYF
TRBV5-6	-	TRBJ2-7	-	TGTGCCACCAAGACAGGAGATACCTACGAGCAGTACTTC	CATKTGDTYEQYF
TRBV9	few	TRBJ2-7	TRBD1	TGTGCCAGCAGCGTAGGGCAGGGGGCGCCCACCTACGAGCAGTACTTC	CASSVGQGAPTYEQYF
TRBV2	-	TRBJ2-7	-	TGTGCCAGCAAGCGTGATACCGTAGCGGGAACATCAGGGGGCCACGAGCAGTACTTC	CASKRDTVAGTSGGHEQYF
TRBV7-9	-	TRBJ2-4	TRBD2	TGTGCCAGCAGTCCCACCAGCGGGAGATCCAAAAACATTCAGTACTTC	CASSPTSGRSKNIQYF
TRBV28	-	TRBJ2-7	-	TGTGCCAGCAGCCCTGGACAGTTGGGGGGATACGAGCAGTACTTC	CASSPGQLGGYEQYF
TRBV12-3/TRBV12-4	-	TRBJ2-3	-	TGTGCCAGCAGAGTGGGTGCAGATACGCAGTATTTT	CASRVGADTQYF
TRBV7-2	few	TRBJ2-3	-	TGTGCCAGCAGCTTCCGGGACCTAACAGATACGCAGTATTTT	CASSFRDLTDTQYF
TRBV7-9	-	TRBJ2-1	TRBD1	TGTGCCAGCAGCCCTCCACAGGGGTACAATGAGCAGTTCTTC	CASSPPQGYNEQFF
TRBV11-2	-	TRBJ2-6	-	TGTGCCTGCACTCTAGGGGGGATGGCTGGGGCCAACGTCCTGACTTTC	CACTLGGMAGANVLTF
TRBV27	-	TRBJ2-5	-	TGTGCCAGCAACCGAGGCAAGCAAGAGACCCAGTACTTC	CASNRGKQETQYF
TRBV29-1	once	TRBJ2-7	TRBD2	TGCAGCGTCAGACCGGGACTAGCCTACAATGAGCAGTACTTC	CSVRPGLAYNEQYF
TRBV30	-	TRBJ2-5	-	TGTGCCTGGAGTAGTAGGTGGGAGACCCAGTACTTC	CAWSSRWETQYF
TRBV6-5	-	TRBJ2-7	-	TGTGCCAGCAGGCTCGGGGGCTTTGGATCCTACGAGCAGTACTTC	CASRLGGFGSYEQYF
TRBV5-1	-	TRBJ2-2	TRBD1	TGCGCCAGCATCGGACAGGGTTCGAACACCGGGGAGCTGTTTTTT	CASIGQGSNTGELFF
TRBV20-1	-	TRBJ2-7	TRBD2	TGCAGTGCTAGCGCTAGCGGGACCTACGAGCAGTACTTC	CSASASGTYEQYF
TRBV29-1	-	TRBJ2-1	-	TGCAGCGTTGTAGGCCGAGGGCCTGATTGCTCCTGCAATGAGCAGTTCTTC	CSVVGRGPDCSCNEQFF
TRBV7-8	-	TRBJ2-4	-	TGTGCCAGCAGCAGAGACGGGGCAGGGTTTATAGCCAAAAACATTCAGTACTTC	CASSRDGAGFIAKNIQYF
TRBV19	-	TRBJ2-1	TRBD2	TGTGCCAGTAGTATTCAGCGACTAGCTTTGGTCCACAATGAGCAGTTCTTC	CASSIQRLALVHNEQFF
TRBV29-1	many	TRBJ2-3	TRBD2	TGCAGTAGTGTTTCGGGAGGCACCCAGCAGTATTTT	CSSVSGGTQQYF
TRBV5-1	-	TRBJ1-4	-	TGCGCCAGCAGCCCGGACGGAGCAAATAATGAAAAACTGTTTTTT	CASSPDGANNEKLFF
TRBV29-1	-	TRBJ2-1	TRBD1	TGCAGCATCCGGGACAGGGTTAATCATGAGCAGTTCTTC	CSIRDRVNHEQFF
TRBV20-1	-	TRBJ1-2	TRBD1	TGCAGTGCCCTCATTAACAGGGGTGACTATGGCTACACCTTC	CSALINRGDYGYTF
TRBV4-1	few	TRBJ2-7	TRBD2	TGCGCCAGCAGCCAATCTCCTAGCGGGAGAAGTTATTACGAGCAGTACTTC	CASSQSPSGRSYYEQYF
TRBV4-1	-	TRBJ2-1	TRBD2	TGCGCCAGCAGCCAGCCCGGACTAGCGGGAGGGCATCGAATTTACAATGAGCAGTTCTTC	CASSQPGLAGGHRIYNEQFF
TRBV5-6	few	TRBJ2-7	-	TGTGCCAGCAGCTTGTACGTCGGGGGCGCGAAGTACGAGCAGTACTTC	CASSLYVGGAKYEQYF